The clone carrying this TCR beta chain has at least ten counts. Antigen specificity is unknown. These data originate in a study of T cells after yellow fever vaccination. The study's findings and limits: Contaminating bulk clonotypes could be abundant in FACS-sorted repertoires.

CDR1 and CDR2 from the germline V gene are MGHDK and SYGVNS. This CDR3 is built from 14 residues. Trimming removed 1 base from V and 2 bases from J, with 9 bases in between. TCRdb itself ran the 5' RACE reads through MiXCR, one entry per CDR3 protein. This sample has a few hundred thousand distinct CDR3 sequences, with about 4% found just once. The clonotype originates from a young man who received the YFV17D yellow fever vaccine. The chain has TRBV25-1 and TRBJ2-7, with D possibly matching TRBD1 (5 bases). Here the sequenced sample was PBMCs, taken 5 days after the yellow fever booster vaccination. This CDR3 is CASSEWGRTYEQYF. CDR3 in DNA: TGTGCCAGCAGTGAATGGGGCAGGACCTACGAGCAGTACTTC.